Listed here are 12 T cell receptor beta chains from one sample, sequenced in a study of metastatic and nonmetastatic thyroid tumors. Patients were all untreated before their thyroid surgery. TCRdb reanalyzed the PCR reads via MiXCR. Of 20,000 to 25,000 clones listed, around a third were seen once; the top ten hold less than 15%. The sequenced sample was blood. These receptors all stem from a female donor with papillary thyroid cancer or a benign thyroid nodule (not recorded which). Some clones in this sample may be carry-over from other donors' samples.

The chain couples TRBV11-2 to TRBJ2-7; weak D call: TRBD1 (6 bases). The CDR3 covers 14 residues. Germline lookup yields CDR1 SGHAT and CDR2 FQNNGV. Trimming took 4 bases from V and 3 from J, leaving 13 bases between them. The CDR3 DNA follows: TGTGCCAGCAGCTACAGGGCCACAGGCTACGAGCAGTACTTC. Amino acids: CASSYRATGYEQYF.

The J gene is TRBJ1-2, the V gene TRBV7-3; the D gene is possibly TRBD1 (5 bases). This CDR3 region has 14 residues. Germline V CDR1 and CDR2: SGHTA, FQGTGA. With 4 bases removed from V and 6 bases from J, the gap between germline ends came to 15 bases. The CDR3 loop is CASSYAGPSDGYTF. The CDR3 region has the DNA TGTGCCAGCAGCTACGCGGGGCCATCGGATGGCTACACCTTC.

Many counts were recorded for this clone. The CDR3 sequence: CASSQRTSGGRGDTQYF. The CDR3 DNA sequence: TGTGCCAGCAGCCAAAGGACTAGCGGGGGGAGAGGAGATACGCAGTATTTT. The genes are TRBV3-1 and TRBJ2-3, with TRBD2 matching 14 bases. The CDR3 runs to 17 residues. Germline V gene sequence: CDR1 LGHDT, CDR2 YNNKEL (reference sequence). The trim removed 2 bases at V and 5 bases at J, leaving 6 bases unmatched.

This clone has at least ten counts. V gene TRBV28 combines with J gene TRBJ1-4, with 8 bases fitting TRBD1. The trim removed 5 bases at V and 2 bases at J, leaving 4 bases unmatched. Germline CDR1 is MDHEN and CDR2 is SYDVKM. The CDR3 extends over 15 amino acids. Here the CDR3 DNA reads TGTGCCAGCAGTCCCACAGGGGGTACTAATGAAAAACTGTTTTTT. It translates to CASSPTGGTNEKLFF.

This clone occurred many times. In DNA form, the CDR3 reads TGTGCCAGCAGCACTAAGGGGGAAAGAGCGACTAATGAAAAACTGTTTTTT. It specifies CASSTKGERATNEKLFF. V is TRBV12-3 or TRBV12-4 and J is TRBJ1-4; maybe TRBD1 (6 bases). This CDR3 contains 17 residues. V gave up 6 bases and J gave up 2 bases, with 19 bases separating them.

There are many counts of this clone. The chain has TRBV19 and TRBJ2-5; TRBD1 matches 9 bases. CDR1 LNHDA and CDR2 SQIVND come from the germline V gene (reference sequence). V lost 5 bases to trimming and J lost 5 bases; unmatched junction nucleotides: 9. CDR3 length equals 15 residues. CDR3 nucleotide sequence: TGTGCCAGTAGTCCCCGGGGACAGGGCATGGAGACCCAGTACTTC. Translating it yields CASSPRGQGMETQYF.

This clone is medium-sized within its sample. The CDR3 region has the DNA TGTGCCAGCAGTTTAGCTGGAGCTGGGGCCAACGTCCTGACTTTC. As protein: CASSLAGAGANVLTF. The chain recombines TRBV27 with TRBJ2-6, with unresolved D. The CDR3 runs 15 residues. The germline V gene encodes CDR1 MNHEY and CDR2 SMNVEV (reference sequence). V lost 2 bases, J lost 2 bases, and 7 bases lay in between. The full variable domain, with the rest looked up from reference TRBV27 and TRBJ2-6, is EAQVTQNPRYLITVTGKKLTVTCSQNMNHEYMSWYRQDPGLGLRQIYYSMNVEVTDKGDVPEGYKVSRKEKRNFPLILESPSPNQTSLYFCASSLAGAGANVLTFGAGSRLTVL.

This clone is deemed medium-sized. The CDR3 sequence: CASSLGGGNEQFF. The DNA of the CDR3 is TGTGCCAGCAGTTTAGGCGGGGGGAATGAGCAGTTCTTC. The chain employs TRBV28 and TRBJ2-1; 8 bases agree with TRBD2. Unmatched junction bases numbered 1, after V lost 2 bases and J lost 7 bases. Germline CDR1 is MDHEN and CDR2 is SYDVKM. The CDR3 loop spans 13 amino acids.

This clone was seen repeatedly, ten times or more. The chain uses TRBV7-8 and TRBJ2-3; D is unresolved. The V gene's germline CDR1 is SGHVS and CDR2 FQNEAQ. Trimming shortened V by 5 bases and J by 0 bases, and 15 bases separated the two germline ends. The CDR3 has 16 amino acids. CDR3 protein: CASSNTETSSTDTQYF. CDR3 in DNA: TGTGCCAGCAGCAATACGGAGACGAGCAGCACAGATACGCAGTATTTT.

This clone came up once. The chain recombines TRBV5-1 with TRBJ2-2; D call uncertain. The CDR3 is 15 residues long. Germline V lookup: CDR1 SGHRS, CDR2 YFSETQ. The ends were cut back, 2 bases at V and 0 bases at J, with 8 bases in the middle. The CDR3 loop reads CASSFRSANTGELFF. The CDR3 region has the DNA TGCGCCAGCAGCTTTAGAAGCGCGAACACCGGGGAGCTGTTTTTT.

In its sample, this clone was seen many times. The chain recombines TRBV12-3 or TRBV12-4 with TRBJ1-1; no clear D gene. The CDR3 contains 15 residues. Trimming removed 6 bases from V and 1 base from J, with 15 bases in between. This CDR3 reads CASRPQTGSNTEAFF. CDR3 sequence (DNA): TGTGCCAGCAGACCCCAAACCGGGTCGAACACTGAAGCTTTCTTT.

CDR3 residues: CASRRGTSTYEQYF. The DNA for the CDR3 is TGTGCCAGCAGGCGAGGGACTAGTACCTACGAGCAGTACTTC. This rearrangement joins TRBV7-2 to TRBJ2-7, with TRBD2 identical over 8 bases. The CDR3 length is 14 residues. Germline lookup yields CDR1 SGHTA and CDR2 FQGNSA. Losses at the gene ends were 6 bases for V and 2 bases for J; bases not matched to a gene: 6.